A selection of T cell receptor beta chains follows, all from one sample in a study of cytomegalovirus exposure and HLA in healthy donors. Clones were read by immunoSEQ multiplex PCR, and TCRdb kept only the in-frame ones, dropping some. The sample carries more than 200,000 clones, 65% to 90% recorded once. The sequencing sample was made of PBMCs. These receptors all stem from a girl between 5 and 17 years old in good health and CMV-seronegative. Each CDR3 is given with its conserved first and last residue. The D gene is left open where the match is weak. Size is omitted from some rows. Given values are once, few, many or a class for expanded clones.

abundance	v_gene	j_gene	d_gene	CDR3aa	CDR3nt
.	TRBV19	TRBJ1-2	.	CASSSPDRTGYTF	TGTGCCAGTAGTAGTCCGGACAGAACAGGCTACACCTTC
once	TRBV7-3	TRBJ2-1	TRBD2	CASSPVGREGPNYNEQFF	TGTGCCAGCAGCCCAGTTGGGCGGGAGGGCCCCAATTACAATGAGCAGTTCTTC
few	TRBV27	TRBJ1-5	TRBD1	CASRTRGQVSNQPQHF	TGTGCCAGCAGAACAAGGGGACAGGTTAGCAATCAGCCCCAGCATTTT
.	TRBV7-2	TRBJ1-1	.	CASSLGTTNTEAFF	TGTGCCAGCAGCCTCGGGACAACTAACACTGAAGCTTTCTTT
once	TRBV27	TRBJ1-3	TRBD1	CASSSRGGNTIYF	TGTGCCAGCAGTTCCAGGGGGGGAAACACCATATATTTT
.	TRBV7-9	TRBJ1-2	.	CSSSLAADRERGGYTF	TGTTCCAGCAGCTTAGCTGCCGACAGAGAAAGAGGTGGCTACACCTTC
.	TRBV29-1	TRBJ2-3	TRBD1	CSVEVGSQGASDAQYF	TGCAGCGTTGAAGTCGGAAGCCAGGGGGCATCAGATGCGCAGTATTTT
.	TRBV6-1	TRBJ1-1	TRBD1	CASSSGTGNTEAFF	TGTGCCAGCAGTTCCGGGACAGGGAACACTGAAGCTTTCTTT
.	TRBV27	TRBJ2-2	TRBD1	CASSDPGQGLGGELFF	TGTGCCAGCAGTGACCCGGGACAGGGTTTGGGCGGGGAGCTGTTTTTT
.	TRBV29-1	TRBJ1-2	TRBD1	CSVTPTGYDYGYTF	TGCAGCGTTACCCCGACAGGGTATGACTATGGCTACACCTTC
.	TRBV28	TRBJ1-3	TRBD1	CASSLRGTVGNTIYF	TGTGCCAGCAGTTTAAGGGGGACAGTTGGAAACACCATATATTTT
.	TRBV11-1	TRBJ2-1	.	CASSLLSTFQFF	TGTGCCAGCAGCCTCCTGAGCACTTTCCAGTTCTTC
.	TRBV11-2	TRBJ1-6	.	CASSFGRALYNSPLHF	TGTGCCAGCAGCTTCGGGAGGGCTTTATATAATTCACCCCTCCACTTT